The present entry profiles one T cell receptor (beta chain) with its context. Its antigen is not identified. An end of the junction does not agree with germline; a read error may underlie this. This entry is derived from a study of blood T cells in healthy people across ages. The CDR3 runs to 13 residues. Germline V lookup: CDR1 SGDLS, CDR2 YYNGEE. Points from the study as a whole: Strong correlation linked observed beta diversity and percent naive T cells.

Total RNA, at least 6 micrograms per sample, was extracted from PBMCs. Next came a second PCR, run for about 7 to 12 cycles, which used a sample-barcoded 5' primer along with a J-beta primer mix. Tagging of each cDNA molecule was performed by a template-switch adaptor with 12 random nucleotides. Each CDR3 protein gets one entry after TCRdb re-called the 5' RACE reads with MiXCR. The repertoire consists of 1.5 million to 2 million distinct CDR3 sequences, with 28% occurring once and the leading ten covering about 8%. The sequenced sample consisted of blood. The V call is TRBV9, the J call TRBJ2-5, with TRBD1 matching over 9 bases. The sequence came from a woman in her twenties or thirties in good health. CDR3: CVSSLGQGETQYF. CDR3 sequence (DNA): TGTGTCAGCAGCCTTGGACAGGGGGAGACCCAGTACTTC.